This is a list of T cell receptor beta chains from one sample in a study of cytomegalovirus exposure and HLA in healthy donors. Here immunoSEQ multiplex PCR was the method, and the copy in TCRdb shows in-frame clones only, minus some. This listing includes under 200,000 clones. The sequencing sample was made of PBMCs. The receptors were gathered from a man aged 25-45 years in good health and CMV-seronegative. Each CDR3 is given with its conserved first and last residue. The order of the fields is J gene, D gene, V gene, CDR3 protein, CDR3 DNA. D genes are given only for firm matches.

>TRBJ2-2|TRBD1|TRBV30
CAWEQGIHTGELFF
TGTGCCTGGGAACAGGGGATACACACCGGGGAGCTGTTTTTT
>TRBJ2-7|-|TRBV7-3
CASSLSSGSAYEQYF
TGTGCCAGCAGCTTAAGCTCGGGTAGCGCATACGAGCAGTACTTC
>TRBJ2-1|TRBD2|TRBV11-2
CASSSTLAEWMVEQFF
TGTGCCAGCAGCTCAACGCTAGCGGAGTGGATGGTTGAGCAGTTCTTC
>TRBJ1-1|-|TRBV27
CASSQTGHGTEAFF
TGTGCCAGCAGTCAAACAGGGCACGGGACTGAAGCTTTCTTT
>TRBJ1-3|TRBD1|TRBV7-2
CASSLATGASGNTIYF
TGTGCCAGCAGCTTAGCCACAGGGGCCTCTGGAAACACCATATATTTT
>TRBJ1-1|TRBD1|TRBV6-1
CASSSTGSTEAFF
TGTGCCAGCAGTTCGACAGGGTCTACTGAAGCTTTCTTT
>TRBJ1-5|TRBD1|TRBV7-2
CVSSYGGQGTDQPQHF
TGTGTCAGCAGCTACGGTGGACAGGGAACAGATCAGCCCCAGCATTTT
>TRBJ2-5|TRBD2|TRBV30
CAWSKGLAGVETQYF
TGTGCCTGGAGCAAGGGACTAGCGGGAGTAGAGACCCAGTACTTC
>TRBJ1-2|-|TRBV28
CAGGPANYGYTF
TGTGCCGGGGGCCCTGCTAACTATGGCTACACCTTC
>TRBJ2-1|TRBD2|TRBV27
CASSYAGGPNEQFF
TGTGCCAGCAGTTATGCGGGAGGGCCCAATGAGCAGTTCTTC
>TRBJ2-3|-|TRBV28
CASSLLRTDTQYF
TGTGCCAGCAGTCTCCTTCGCACAGATACGCAGTATTTT
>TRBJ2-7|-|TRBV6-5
CASSYSSLNQREQYF
TGTGCCAGCAGTTACTCAAGCCTTAACCAGCGGGAGCAGTACTTC
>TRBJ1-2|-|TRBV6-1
CASSESMTLGNYGYTF
TGTGCCAGCAGTGAAAGTATGACATTAGGAAACTATGGCTACACCTTC
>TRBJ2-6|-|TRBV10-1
CASSEGGTGANVLTF
TGCGCCAGCAGTGAGGGAGGGACTGGGGCCAACGTCCTGACTTTC
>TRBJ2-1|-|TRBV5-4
CASSFGRDGVNEQFF
TGTGCCAGCAGCTTCGGCAGGGATGGAGTCAATGAGCAGTTCTTC
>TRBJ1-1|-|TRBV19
CASSIPGDTEAFF
TGTGCCAGTAGTATACCCGGGGACACTGAAGCTTTCTTT
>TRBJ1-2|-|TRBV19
CASSSGSGGLDGYTF
TGTGCCAGTAGTTCCGGTTCGGGGGGATTAGACGGCTACACCTTC
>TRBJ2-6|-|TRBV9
CASSVGWTAANVLTF
TGTGCCAGCAGCGTTGGATGGACAGCGGCCAACGTCCTGACTTTC
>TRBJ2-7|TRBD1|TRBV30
CAWSLTGYEQYF
TGTGCCTGGAGCTTGACAGGGTACGAGCAGTACTTC
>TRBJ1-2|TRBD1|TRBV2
CASRGTGGLGTF
TGTGCCAGCAGGGGGACAGGGGGACTGGGGACCTTC
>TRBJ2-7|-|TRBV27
CASRGGVLSYEQYF
TGTGCCAGCAGAGGGGGGGTCCTCTCCTACGAGCAGTACTTC
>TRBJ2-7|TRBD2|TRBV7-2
CASSLQGLAGEQYF
TGTGCCAGCAGCCTTCAGGGACTAGCGGGGGAGCAGTACTTC
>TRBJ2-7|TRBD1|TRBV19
CASSIGTGGYEQYF
TGTGCCAGTAGTATTGGGACAGGGGGCTACGAGCAGTACTTC
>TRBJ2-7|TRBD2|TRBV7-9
CASSLERENSYEQYF
TGTGCCAGCAGCTTGGAGCGGGAGAACTCCTACGAGCAGTACTTC
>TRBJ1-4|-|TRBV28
CASSGGRDEKLFF
TGTGCCAGCAGTGGGGGCAGGGACGAAAAACTGTTTTTT
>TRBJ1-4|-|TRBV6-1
CASTEQVATNEKLFF
TGTGCCAGCACCGAACAGGTTGCAACTAATGAAAAACTGTTTTTT
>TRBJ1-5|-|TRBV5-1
CASSPDPGNNQPQHF
TGTGCCAGCAGCCCGGATCCAGGGAACAATCAGCCCCAGCATTTT
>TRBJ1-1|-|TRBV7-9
CASSPGGGYTEAFF
TGTGCCAGCAGCCCGGGGGGAGGGTACACTGAAGCTTTCTTT
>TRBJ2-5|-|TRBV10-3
CAISESELAKETQYF
TGTGCCATCAGTGAGTCGGAACTAGCCAAAGAGACCCAGTACTTC
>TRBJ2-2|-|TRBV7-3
CASSSGQNTGELFF
TGTGCCAGCAGCTCGGGACAGAACACCGGGGAGCTGTTTTTT
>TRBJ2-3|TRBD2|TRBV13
CASSPGRGADTQYF
TGTGCCAGCAGCCCAGGGCGGGGGGCAGATACGCAGTATTTT
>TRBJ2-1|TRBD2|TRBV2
CASRMGLAGYNEQFF
TGTGCCAGCAGGATGGGACTAGCGGGTTACAATGAGCAGTTCTTC
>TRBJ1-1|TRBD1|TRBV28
CASRPGQGGEAFF
TGTGCCAGCAGGCCGGGACAGGGGGGAGAAGCTTTCTTT
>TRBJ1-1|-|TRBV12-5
CASGLVRGSTEAFF
TGTGCTAGTGGTTTGGTAAGGGGGAGCACTGAAGCTTTCTTT
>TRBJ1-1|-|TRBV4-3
CASRQGSNTEAFF
TGCGCCAGCAGACAGGGTTCGAACACTGAAGCTTTCTTT
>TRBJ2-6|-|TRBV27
CASSLVSSGANVLTF
TGTGCCAGCAGTTTAGTCAGCTCTGGGGCCAACGTCCTGACTTTC
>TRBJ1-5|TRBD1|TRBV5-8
CASSLTGGYSNQPQHF
TGTGCCAGCAGCTTGACAGGGGGGTATAGCAATCAGCCCCAGCATTTT
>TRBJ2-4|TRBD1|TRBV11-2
CASSGPGTGENIQYF
TGTGCCAGCAGTGGCCCTGGGACAGGTGAAAACATTCAGTACTTC
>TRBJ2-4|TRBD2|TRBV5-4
CASSSLDGLAENIQYF
TGTGCCAGCAGCTCACTCGATGGGCTAGCGGAAAACATTCAGTACTTC
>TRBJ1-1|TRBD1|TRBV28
CASTTQGAENTEAFF
TGTGCCAGCACTACCCAGGGGGCTGAGAACACTGAAGCTTTCTTT
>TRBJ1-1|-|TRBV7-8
CASSLQENTEAFF
TGTGCCAGCAGCTTGCAGGAGAACACTGAAGCTTTCTTT
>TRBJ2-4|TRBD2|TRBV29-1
CSVEVSGEVIQYF
TGCAGCGTTGAAGTTAGCGGGGAAGTTATTCAGTACTTC
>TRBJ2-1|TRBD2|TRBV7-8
CASSLGLAGGNEQFF
TGTGCCAGCAGCTTAGGACTAGCGGGAGGGAATGAGCAGTTCTTC
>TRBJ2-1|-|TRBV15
CATSRETRLDEQFF
TGTGCCACCAGCAGAGAGACGAGGCTCGATGAGCAGTTCTTC
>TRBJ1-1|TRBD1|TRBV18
CASSRTGADTEAFF
TGTGCCAGCTCACGCACAGGGGCCGATACTGAAGCTTTCTTT